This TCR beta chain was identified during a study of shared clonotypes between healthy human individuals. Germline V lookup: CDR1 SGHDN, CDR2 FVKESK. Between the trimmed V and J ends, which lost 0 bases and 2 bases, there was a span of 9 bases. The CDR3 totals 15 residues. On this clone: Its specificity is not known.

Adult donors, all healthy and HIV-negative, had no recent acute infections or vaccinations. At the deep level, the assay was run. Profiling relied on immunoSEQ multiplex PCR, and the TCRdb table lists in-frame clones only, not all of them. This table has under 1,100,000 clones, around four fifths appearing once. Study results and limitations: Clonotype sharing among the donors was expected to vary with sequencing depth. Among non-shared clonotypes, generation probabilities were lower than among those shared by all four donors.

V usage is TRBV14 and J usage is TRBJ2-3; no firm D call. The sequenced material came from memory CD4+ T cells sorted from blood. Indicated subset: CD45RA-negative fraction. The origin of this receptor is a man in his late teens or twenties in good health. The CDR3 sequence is CASSQDRQLTDTQYF. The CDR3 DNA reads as TGTGCCAGCAGCCAAGATCGGCAGCTCACAGATACGCAGTATTTT.